The 14 T cell receptor beta chains below were found in one sample sequenced in a study of OX40 agonist ivuxolimab in advanced cancers. Here immunoSEQ multiplex PCR was the method, and the copy in TCRdb shows in-frame clones only, minus some. The sample yields about 79,000 clones, about 95% seen once. Material: CD4+ or CD8+ T cells sorted from blood, obtained in a trial of the OX40 agonist ivuxolimab. These receptors were collected from an adult with an advanced solid tumor such as melanoma, head and neck, liver or kidney cancer.

This chain joins TRBV7-9 and TRBJ2-7; D might be TRBD1 (8 bases). V lost 5 bases and J 4 bases, leaving 12 bases between the germline ends. The CDR3 covers 13 residues. Germline V gives CDR1 SEHNR, CDR2 FQNEAQ (reference sequence). This CDR3 is CASSPQGGYEQYF. The CDR3 DNA reads as TGTGCCAGCAGCCCACAGGGGGGGTACGAGCAGTACTTC. Full variable domain (outside the CDR3, taken from reference TRBV7-9 and TRBJ2-7): DTGVSQNPRHKITKRGQNVTFRCDPISEHNRLYWYRQTLGQGPEFLTYFQNEAQLEKSRLLSDRFSAERPKGSFSTLEIQRTEQGDSAMYLCASSPQGGYEQYFGPGTRLTVT.

V and J are TRBV19 and TRBJ1-4, with D hard to call. Germline CDR1 and CDR2: LNHDA and SQIVND (reference sequence). V was trimmed by 6 bases and J by 6 bases, leaving 17 bases between them. The CDR3 is made up of 15 amino acids. The CDR3 DNA reads TGTGCCAGTAGATCTCGTTGGGCAGTGGATGAAAAACTGTTTTTT. It codes for CASRSRWAVDEKLFF. The variable domain in full, with the rest retrieved from reference TRBV19 and TRBJ1-4, is DGGITQSPKYLFRKEGQNVTLSCEQNLNHDAMYWYRQDPGQGLRLIYYSQIVNDFQKGDIAEGYSVSREKKESFPLTVTSAQKNPTAFYLCASRSRWAVDEKLFFGSGTQLSVL.

The V call is TRBV7-2, the J call TRBJ1-2; TRBD1 agrees at 7 bases. Trimming took 5 bases from V and 2 from J; bases not matched to a gene: 8. Germline CDR1 reads SGHTA; CDR2 reads FQGNSA. This CDR3 region has 15 residues. The CDR3 nucleotides are TGTGCCAGCAGCCCAACGGCAGGGGGGAACTATGGCTACACCTTC. It is translated as CASSPTAGGNYGYTF.

The chain uses TRBV6-5 and TRBJ2-1, with no clear D. From germline, CDR1 is MNHEY and CDR2 SVGAGI. The CDR3 has 11 residues. Between the trimmed V and J ends, which lost 7 bases and 9 bases, there was a span of 10 bases. The CDR3 protein is CASTVGGEQFF. DNA of the CDR3: TGTGCCAGCACCGTGGGTGGTGAGCAGTTCTTC.

V and J are TRBV28 and TRBJ2-1; D not certain. Trimming removed 6 bases at V and 0 bases at J, with 9 bases between. This CDR3 contains 14 residues. Germline assignment: CDR1 MDHEN and CDR2 SYDVKM. The CDR3 nucleotides are TGTGCCAGCAGGGTCCTGAGCTCCTACAATGAGCAGTTCTTC. Translating gives CASRVLSSYNEQFF.

The J gene is TRBJ2-5, the V gene TRBV6-5; 9 bases map to TRBD2. The J call may be wrong; the DNA end is better matched by TRBJ2-7. The CDR3 covers 15 residues. The germline gives CDR1 MNHEY, CDR2 SVGAGI. The chain's CDR3 is CASSNLAGLGYEQYF. CDR3 bases: TGTGCCAGCAGTAACCTAGCGGGGTTGGGCTACGAGCAGTACTTC.

This clone is a singleton in its sample. CDR3 region: CASSLVWEGLSGELFF. As DNA, the CDR3 is TGCGCCAGCAGCTTGGTCTGGGAAGGGTTGTCCGGGGAGCTGTTTTTT. The chain carries TRBV5-1 and TRBJ2-2, with D uncertain. This CDR3 has 16 amino acids. Trimming shortened V by 0 bases and J by 6 bases, and 15 bases separated the two germline ends. From germline, CDR1 is SGHRS and CDR2 YFSETQ.

A note on this clone: One end of the junction fails to match germline, which may point to a read error. The CDR3 sequence: CASSVAGHSNYGYTF. CDR3 nucleotide sequence: TGTGCCAGCAGCGTAGCTGGTCATTCCAACTATGGTTACACCTTC. The rearrangement links TRBV9 to TRBJ1-2; D call uncertain. The CDR3 contains 15 residues. Germline CDR1 is SGDLS and CDR2 is YYNGEE. Full variable domain (missing parts from reference TRBV9 and TRBJ1-2): DSGVTQTPKHLITATGQRVTLRCSPRSGDLSVYWYQQSLDQGLQFLIQYYNGEERAKGNILERFSAQQFPDLHSELNLSSLELGDSALYFCASSVAGHSNYGYTFGSGTRLTVV.

The genes are TRBV28 and TRBJ2-1; TRBD1 might be the D (6 bases). CDR1 and CDR2 (germline): MDHEN, SYDVKM. This CDR3 spans 13 amino acids. The V end was cut by 6 bases, the J end by 3 bases, with 9 bases between. The CDR3 region is CASSRDNYNEQFF. CDR3 bases: TGTGCCAGCAGCCGGGACAACTACAATGAGCAGTTCTTC.

This CDR3 is CASSLRKDQPQHF. The DNA of the CDR3 is TGTGCCAGCTCACTACGGAAGGATCAGCCCCAGCATTTT. The chain combines TRBV18 with TRBJ1-5, with D unresolved. Germline V gene sequence: CDR1 KGHSH, CDR2 LQKENI. The V and J ends lost 4 bases and 5 bases respectively, with 9 bases between them. The CDR3 runs to 13 residues.

The chain employs TRBV2 and TRBJ2-7, with TRBD1 matching over 8 bases. The CDR3 totals 14 residues. The V segment lost 8 bases and the J segment 3 bases; nucleotides outside the gene matches: 9. Germline loops: CDR1 SNHLY, CDR2 FYNNEI. The chain's CDR3 is CASLGQGDYYEQYF. CDR3 nucleotides: TGTGCCAGCCTTGGACAGGGCGATTACTACGAGCAGTACTTC. Variable domain in full (rest from reference TRBV2 and TRBJ2-7): EPEVTQTPSHQVTQMGQEVILRCVPISNHLYFYWYRQILGQKVEFLVSFYNNEISEKSEIFDDQFSVERPDGSNFTLKIRSTKLEDSAMYFCASLGQGDYYEQYFGPGTRLTVT.

The rearrangement joins TRBV7-9 to TRBJ2-7, with a tentative D call TRBD1 (5 bases). This CDR3 comprises 12 residues. V gave up 5 bases and J gave up 0 bases, with 5 bases separating them. Germline loops: CDR1 SEHNR, CDR2 FQNEAQ (reference sequence). CDR3: CASSDSSYEQYF. The CDR3, as DNA: TGTGCCAGCAGCGACAGCTCCTACGAGCAGTACTTC. Looking up the rest from reference TRBV7-9 and TRBJ2-7 gives the full variable domain: DTGVSQNPRHKITKRGQNVTFRCDPISEHNRLYWYRQTLGQGPEFLTYFQNEAQLEKSRLLSDRFSAERPKGSFSTLEIQRTEQGDSAMYLCASSDSSYEQYFGPGTRLTVT.

This sequence joins TRBV21-1 and TRBJ2-6. TRBV21-1 is flagged as a pseudogene. The CDR3 contains 15 residues. Written as DNA, the CDR3 is TGTGCCAGCAGCAAAGTGGTTTCTGGGGCCAACGTCCTGACTTTC. Protein sequence: CASSKVVSGANVLTF.

The rearrangement uses TRBV5-1 and TRBJ1-5; D gene ambiguous. The V gene lost 4 bases and the J gene lost 9 bases, with 11 bases spanning the gap. Germline loops: CDR1 SGHRS, CDR2 YFSETQ. The CDR3 covers 12 residues. Written as DNA, the CDR3 is TGCGCCAGCAGCCCCTCAATATGGCCCCAGCATTTT. Its protein is CASSPSIWPQHF.